This T cell receptor beta chain came from a study of identical twins. V dropped 5 bases and J dropped 4; count of bases not matched to a gene: 12. The CDR3 length is 16 residues. In germline, CDR1 is DFQATT, CDR2 SNEGSKA (reference sequence). This clonotype appeared many times. Each CDR3 protein gets one entry after TCRdb re-called the 5' RACE reads with MiXCR. The sample lists 640,000 or so distinct CDR3 sequences; around 5.7% were seen once. This TCR was recovered from a man in his late teens or twenties in good health. Sample: naive T cells sorted from blood. This chain joins TRBV20-1 and TRBJ2-2; 8 positions match TRBD2. The CDR3 DNA reads as TGCAGTGCTCCAGGCATACGGGAGGGGGGCACCGGGGAGCTGTTTTTT. Encoded protein: CSAPGIREGGTGELFF.